This TCR beta chain appears in the sequencing data of a study of CD8 T cells in Susac syndrome. The V and J ends lost 6 bases and 2 bases, in that order; junction bases with no gene match: 4. The germline V gene has CDR1 DFQATT and CDR2 SNEGSKA (reference sequence). The CDR3 contains 13 residues. Reverse transcription of 0.5 to 1 ug RNA was performed with random hexamers. TCRdb passed the immunoSEQ multiplex PCR reads through MiXCR, listing each CDR3 protein once. Of around 200,000 distinct CDR3 sequences listed, approximately 95% are singletons. Material: CD4+ T cells from PBMCs. The sequence was obtained from a human donor with multiple sclerosis. V usage is TRBV20-1 and J usage is TRBJ2-5; TRBD1 matches 9 bases. The CDR3 region is CSALDRGQETQYF. The CDR3 nucleotides are TGCAGTGCCCTAGACAGGGGGCAAGAGACCCAGTACTTC.